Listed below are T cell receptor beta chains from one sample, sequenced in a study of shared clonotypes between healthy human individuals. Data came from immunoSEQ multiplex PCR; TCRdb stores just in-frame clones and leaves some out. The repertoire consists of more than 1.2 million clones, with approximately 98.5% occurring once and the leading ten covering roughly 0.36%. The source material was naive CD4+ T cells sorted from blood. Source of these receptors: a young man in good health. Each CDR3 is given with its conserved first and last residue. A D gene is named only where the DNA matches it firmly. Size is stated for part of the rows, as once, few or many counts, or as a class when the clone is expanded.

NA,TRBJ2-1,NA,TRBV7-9,TGTGCCAGCAGCTTAAGGAATGAGCAGTTCTTC,CASSLRNEQFF
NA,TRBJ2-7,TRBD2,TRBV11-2,TGTGCCAGCAGCTTAGTATTTCAGCGGGAGTATTACGAGCAGTACTTC,CASSLVFQREYYEQYF
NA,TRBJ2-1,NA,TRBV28,TGTGCCAGCAGTGGGGTGACAGATTTATACAATGAGCAGTTCTTC,CASSGVTDLYNEQFF
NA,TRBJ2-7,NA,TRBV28,TGTGCCAGCAGTTTACGGACGGGGGTCCTGGCCGAGCAGTACTTC,CASSLRTGVLAEQYF
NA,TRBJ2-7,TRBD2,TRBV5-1,TGCGCCAGCAGCTTAGGGACTAGCGGGACCCACGAGCAGTACTTC,CASSLGTSGTHEQYF
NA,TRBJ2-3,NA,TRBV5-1,TGCGCCAGCAGCGATGGCACCGTGGGCACAGATACGCAGTATTTT,CASSDGTVGTDTQYF
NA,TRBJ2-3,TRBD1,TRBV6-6,TGTGCCAGCAGTCGGGGACAGGGGGGGACAGATACGCAGTATTTT,CASSRGQGGTDTQYF
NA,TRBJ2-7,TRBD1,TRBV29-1,TGCAGCGTCGGGACAGCCGTCTTCTACGAGCAGTACTTC,CSVGTAVFYEQYF
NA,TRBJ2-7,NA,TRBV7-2,TGTGCCAGCAGCTTAGATGGGAGACTAGTCTCTTTTAGCTCCTACGAGCAGTACTTC,CASSLDGRLVSFSSYEQYF
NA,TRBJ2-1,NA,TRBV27,TGTGCCAGCAGTACGAGAGGGGTCGATGAGCAGTTCTTC,CASSTRGVDEQFF
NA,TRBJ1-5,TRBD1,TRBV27,TGTGCCAGCAGGATACAGGGGAGGATTAATCAGCCCCAGCATTTT,CASRIQGRINQPQHF
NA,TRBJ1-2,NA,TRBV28,TGTGCCAGCAGTGGGGCGGGGATTGGCTACACCTTC,CASSGAGIGYTF
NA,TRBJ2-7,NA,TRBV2,TGTGCCAAAAGTGGGGCAGGAAGATACGAGCAGTACTTC,CAKSGAGRYEQYF
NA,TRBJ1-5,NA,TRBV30,TGTGCCTGGACCCACTCGGTGGGGGGATCCCAGCATTTT,CAWTHSVGGSQHF
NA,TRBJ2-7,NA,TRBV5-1,TGCGCCAGCAGCTTGGACCCCTCGACTACCAACTCCTACGAGCAGTACTTC,CASSLDPSTTNSYEQYF
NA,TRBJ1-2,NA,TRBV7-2,TGTGCCAGCAGCCTGAGCTGGGACTCAGCCTGGGGCTACACCTTC,CASSLSWDSAWGYTF
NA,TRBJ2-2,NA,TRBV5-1,TGCGCCAGCAGCCTTCTAGCTGCAACCGGGGAGCTGTTTTTT,CASSLLAATGELFF
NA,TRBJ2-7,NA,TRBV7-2,TGTGCCAGCAGCCCCCCGCGCTTCGCCTACGAGCAGTACTTC,CASSPPRFAYEQYF
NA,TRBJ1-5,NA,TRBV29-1,TGCAGCGTTGGGGACCCAGGCCTCCCCCAGCATTTT,CSVGDPGLPQHF
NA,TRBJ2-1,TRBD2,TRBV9,TGTGCCAGCAGCCCTCACCGGGCGGGAGTAGGCAATGAGCAGTTCTTC,CASSPHRAGVGNEQFF
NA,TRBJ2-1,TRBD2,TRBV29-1,TGCAGCTTATTGACTAGCGGGAGGGCTACCAATGAGCAGTTCTTC,CSLLTSGRATNEQFF
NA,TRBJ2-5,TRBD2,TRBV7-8,TGTGCCAGCAGCTACAGACTAGCGGGAAACCAAGAGACCCAGTACTTC,CASSYRLAGNQETQYF
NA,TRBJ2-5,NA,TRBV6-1,TGTGCCAGCTCGAGTAGTGGCAGGTTGCAAGAGACCCAGTACTTC,CASSSSGRLQETQYF
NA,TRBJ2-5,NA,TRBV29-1,TGCAGCGTTGTACTCCCCCAAGAGACCCAGTACTTC,CSVVLPQETQYF
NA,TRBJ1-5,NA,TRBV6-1,TGTGCCAGCAGTGACCGGGTGGGTCAGCCCCAGCATTTT,CASSDRVGQPQHF
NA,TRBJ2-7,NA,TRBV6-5,TGTGCCAGCAGCCGACTCGGGGCTCCCTACGAGCAGTACTTC,CASSRLGAPYEQYF
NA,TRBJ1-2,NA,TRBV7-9,TGTGCCAGCAGCTTTTTAACGGGATTCTACACCTTC,CASSFLTGFYTF
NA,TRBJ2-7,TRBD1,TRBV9,TGTGCCAGCAGCGCGGGACAGGGGGTTCCCTACGAGCAGTACTTC,CASSAGQGVPYEQYF
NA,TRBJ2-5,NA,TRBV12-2,TGTGCAAGTCGCTTAGCGTGGGACTCTGGAGAGACCCAGTACTTC,CASRLAWDSGETQYF
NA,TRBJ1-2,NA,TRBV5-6,TGTGCCAGCAGCTTGGCGGGCGAAGTCGAAAATGGCTACACCTTC,CASSLAGEVENGYTF
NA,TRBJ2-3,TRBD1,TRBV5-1,TGCGCCAGCAGCGGGGGACAGATCACAGATACGCAGTATTTT,CASSGGQITDTQYF
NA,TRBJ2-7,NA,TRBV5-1,TGCGCCAGCAGCTTGGACCTTACAGCTACCTACGAGCAGTACTTC,CASSLDLTATYEQYF
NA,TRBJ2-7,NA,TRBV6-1,TGTGCCAGCAGTCTACTATATCTCTACGAGCAGTACTTC,CASSLLYLYEQYF
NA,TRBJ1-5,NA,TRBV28,TGTGCCAGCAGTTCCTCTGCCAGGGGATATCAGCCCCAGCATTTT,CASSSSARGYQPQHF
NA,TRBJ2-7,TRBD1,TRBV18,TGTGCCAGCTCACCCCTCCGGACAGGGCGCGACGAGCAGTACTTC,CASSPLRTGRDEQYF
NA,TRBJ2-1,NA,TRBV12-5,TGTGCTAGTGGTTTGGCTGGTAGTTCTGAGCAGTTCTTC,CASGLAGSSEQFF
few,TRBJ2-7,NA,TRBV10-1,TGCGCCAGCAGTGAGTCGACACCGGGGGCTGGGGAGCAGTACTTC,CASSESTPGAGEQYF
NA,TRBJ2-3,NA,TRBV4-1,TGCGCCAGCAGCCAAAGCGGAGGGTTTGATACGCAGTATTTT,CASSQSGGFDTQYF
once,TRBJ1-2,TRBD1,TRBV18,TGTGCCAGCTCACCGGGACAGGGGGTGCGTGGCTACACCTTC,CASSPGQGVRGYTF
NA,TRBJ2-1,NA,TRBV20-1,TGCAGTGCTACCGACAATGAGCAGTTCTTC,CSATDNEQFF
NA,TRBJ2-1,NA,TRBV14,TGTGCCAGCAGCCAAGTTACGGGCTACTCCTACAATGAGCAGTTCTTC,CASSQVTGYSYNEQFF
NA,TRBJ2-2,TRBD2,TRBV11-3,TGTGCCAGCAGCCGGACAGGTAGCGGGGGAGAAACCGGGGAGCTGTTTTTT,CASSRTGSGGETGELFF
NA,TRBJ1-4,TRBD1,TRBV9,TGTGCCAGCAGCTTATCCGGGACAGCCGTTAAGGAAAAACTGTTTTTT,CASSLSGTAVKEKLFF
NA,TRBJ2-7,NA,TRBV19,TGTGCCAGTAGTGGAAGCCGGCGCTCCTACGAGCAGTACTTC,CASSGSRRSYEQYF
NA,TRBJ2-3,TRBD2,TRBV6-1,TGTGCCAGCAGACGACTAGCAGACACAGATACGCAGTATTTT,CASRRLADTDTQYF
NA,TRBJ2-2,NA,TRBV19,TGTGCCAGTAGTCCCAGGGCAGGGGACACCGGGGAGCTGTTTTTT,CASSPRAGDTGELFF
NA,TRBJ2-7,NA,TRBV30,TGTGCCTGGAGTTTCCCGGGACCAGGGCTCACCTACGAGCAGTACTTC,CAWSFPGPGLTYEQYF
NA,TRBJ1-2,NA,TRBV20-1,TGCAGTGCTAGGTCCCCCCATGGCTACACCTTC,CSARSPHGYTF
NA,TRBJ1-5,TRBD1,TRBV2,TGTGCCAGCAGTGAAGCCGCCGGGACAGGATCCACGGACAATCAGCCCCAGCATTTT,CASSEAAGTGSTDNQPQHF
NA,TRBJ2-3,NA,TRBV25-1,TGTGCCAGCAGTGCTAACAGGATCCGAGATACGCAGTATTTT,CASSANRIRDTQYF
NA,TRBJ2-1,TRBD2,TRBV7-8,TGTGCCAGCAGCTTACTAGCGGGGAGCTCCTACAATGAGCAGTTCTTC,CASSLLAGSSYNEQFF
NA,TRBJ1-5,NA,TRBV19,TGTGCCAGTAGGAAGGAAGGCAATCAGCCCCAGCATTTT,CASRKEGNQPQHF
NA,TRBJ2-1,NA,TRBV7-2,TGTGCCAGCAGCTTAATTGACTACAATGAGCAGTTCTTC,CASSLIDYNEQFF